This T cell receptor (beta chain) stems from a study of blood T cell repertoires in COVID-19. TCRdb's copy holds only in-frame clones and misses some; the assay was immunoSEQ multiplex PCR. This table has 130,000 to 150,000 clones, 88% appearing once. The V end lost 1 base, the J end lost 2 bases, and 8 bases lay between the germline ends. Germline V gene sequence: CDR1 KGHDR, CDR2 SFDVKD. The CDR3 runs to 14 residues. The V call is TRBV24-1, the J call TRBJ2-7; no definite D call. Sequencing was done on a sample of peripheral blood. The sequence derives from a man between 65 and 80 years old with acute or convalescent COVID-19. The CDR3 sequence is CATSDFTDTYEQYF. As DNA, the CDR3 is TGTGCCACCAGTGATTTTACAGATACCTACGAGCAGTACTTC.